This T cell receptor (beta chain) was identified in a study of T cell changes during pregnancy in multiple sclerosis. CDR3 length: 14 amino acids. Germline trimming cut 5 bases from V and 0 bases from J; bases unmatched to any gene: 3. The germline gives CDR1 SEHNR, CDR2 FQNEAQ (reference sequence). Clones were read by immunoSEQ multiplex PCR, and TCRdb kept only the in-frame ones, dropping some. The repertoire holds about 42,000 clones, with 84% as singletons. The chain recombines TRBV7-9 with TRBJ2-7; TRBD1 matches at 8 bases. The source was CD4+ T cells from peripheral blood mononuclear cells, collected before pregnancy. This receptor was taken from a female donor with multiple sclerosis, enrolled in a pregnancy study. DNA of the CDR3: TGTGCCAGCAGCCGGACAGGGAGCTCCTACGAGCAGTACTTC. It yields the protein CASSRTGSSYEQYF.